This T cell receptor beta chain was captured in a study of blood T cell repertoires in COVID-19. For the study at large: Sites across the United States, Italy and Spain contributed samples from acute and convalescent COVID-19. Sample material is recorded as cDNA or gDNA derived from T cells, B-cell-depleted T cells, or PBMCs.

The table came from immunoSEQ multiplex PCR; TCRdb's copy has only in-frame clones and leaves some out. The sample lists 60,000 to 75,000 clones; roughly 90% were seen once. This CDR3 region has 15 residues. The germline CDR1 and CDR2 sequences are MDHEN and SYDVKM. J was trimmed by 0 bases and V by 4 bases; bases with no gene match: 6. Followed over time, Seattle patients had been enrolled while infection was active. This chain connects TRBV28 to TRBJ2-7; TRBD1 agrees at 7 bases. The clonotype comes from a man aged 40-55 years with COVID-19, enrolled during active disease. The sample taken for sequencing was peripheral blood. The CDR3 bases are TGTGCCAGCAGTTCCACTGGGACAGCCTCCTACGAGCAGTACTTC. Residues: CASSSTGTASYEQYF.